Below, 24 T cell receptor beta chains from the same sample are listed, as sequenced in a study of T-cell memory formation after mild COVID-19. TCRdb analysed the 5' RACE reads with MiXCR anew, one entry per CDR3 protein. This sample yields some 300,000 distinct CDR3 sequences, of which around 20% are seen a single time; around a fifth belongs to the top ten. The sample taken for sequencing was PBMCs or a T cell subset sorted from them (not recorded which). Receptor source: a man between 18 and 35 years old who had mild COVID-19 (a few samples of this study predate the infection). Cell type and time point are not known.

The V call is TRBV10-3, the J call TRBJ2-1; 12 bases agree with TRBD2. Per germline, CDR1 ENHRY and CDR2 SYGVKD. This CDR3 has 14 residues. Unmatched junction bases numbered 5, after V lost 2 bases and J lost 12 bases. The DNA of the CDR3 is TGTGCCATCAGTGAGCAGCTAGCGGGGGGGGGGCAGTTCTTC. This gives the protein CAISEQLAGGGQFF.

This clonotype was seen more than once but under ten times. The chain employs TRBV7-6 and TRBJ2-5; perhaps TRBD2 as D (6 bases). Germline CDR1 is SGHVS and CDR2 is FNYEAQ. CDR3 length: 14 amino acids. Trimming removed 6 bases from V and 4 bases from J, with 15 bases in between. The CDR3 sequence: CASRRAGGRETQYF. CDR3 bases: TGTGCCAGCAGGCGAGCCGGGGGACGAGAGACCCAGTACTTC. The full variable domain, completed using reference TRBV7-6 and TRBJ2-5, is GAGVSQSPRYKVTKRGQDVALRCDPISGHVSLYWYRQALGQGPEFLTYFNYEAQQDKSGLPNDRFSAERPEGSISTLTIQRTEQRDSAMYRCASRRAGGRETQYFGPGTRLLVL.

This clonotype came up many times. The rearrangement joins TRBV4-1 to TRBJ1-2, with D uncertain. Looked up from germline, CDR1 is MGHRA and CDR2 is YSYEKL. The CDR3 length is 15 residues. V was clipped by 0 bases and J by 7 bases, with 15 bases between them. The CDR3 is CASSQDPARRAGYTF. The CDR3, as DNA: TGCGCCAGCAGCCAAGATCCGGCTCGTCGGGCTGGCTACACCTTC.

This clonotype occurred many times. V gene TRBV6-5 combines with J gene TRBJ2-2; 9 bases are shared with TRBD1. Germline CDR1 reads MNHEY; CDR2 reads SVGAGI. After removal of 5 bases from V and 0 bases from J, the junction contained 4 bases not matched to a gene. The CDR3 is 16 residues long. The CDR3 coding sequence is TGTGCCAGCAGTCGCGACAGGGGGACGAACACCGGGGAGCTGTTTTTT. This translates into CASSRDRGTNTGELFF.

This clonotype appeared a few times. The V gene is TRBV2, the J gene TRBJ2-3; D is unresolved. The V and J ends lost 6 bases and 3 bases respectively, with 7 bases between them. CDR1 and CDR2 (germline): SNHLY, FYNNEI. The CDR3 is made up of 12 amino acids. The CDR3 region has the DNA TGTGCCAGCAGGCTCGAAACAGATACGCAGTATTTT. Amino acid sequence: CASRLETDTQYF.

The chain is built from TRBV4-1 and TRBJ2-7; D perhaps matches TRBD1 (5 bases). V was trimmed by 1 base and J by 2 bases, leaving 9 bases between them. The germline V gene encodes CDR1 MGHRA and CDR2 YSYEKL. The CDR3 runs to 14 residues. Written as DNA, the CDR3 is TGCGCCAGCAGCCAAGTGGACACCACCTACGAGCAGTACTTC. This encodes CASSQVDTTYEQYF.

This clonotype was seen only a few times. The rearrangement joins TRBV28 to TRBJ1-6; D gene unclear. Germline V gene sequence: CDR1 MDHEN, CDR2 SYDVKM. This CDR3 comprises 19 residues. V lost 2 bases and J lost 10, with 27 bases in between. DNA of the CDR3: TGTGCCAGCAGTTTAAGTACAGTCGAGAGTCTAATGTCGGGCTCACCCCTCCACTTT. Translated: CASSLSTVESLMSGSPLHF. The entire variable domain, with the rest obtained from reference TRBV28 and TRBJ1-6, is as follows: DVKVTQSSRYLVKRTGEKVFLECVQDMDHENMFWYRQDPGLGLRLIYFSYDVKMKEKGDIPEGYSVSREKKERFSLILESASTNQTSMYLCASSLSTVESLMSGSPLHFGNGTRLTVT.

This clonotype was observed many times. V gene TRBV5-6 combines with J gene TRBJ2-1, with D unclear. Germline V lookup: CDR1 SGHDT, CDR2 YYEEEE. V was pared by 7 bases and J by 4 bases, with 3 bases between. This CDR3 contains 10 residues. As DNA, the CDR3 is TGTGCCAGCGGTTACAATGAGCAGTTCTTC. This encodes CASGYNEQFF.

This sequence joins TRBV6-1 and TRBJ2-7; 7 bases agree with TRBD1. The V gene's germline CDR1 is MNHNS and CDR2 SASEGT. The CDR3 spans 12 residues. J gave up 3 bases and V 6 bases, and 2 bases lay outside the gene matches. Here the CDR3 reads CASSTGVYEQYF. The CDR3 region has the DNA TGTGCCAGCAGCACAGGGGTCTACGAGCAGTACTTC.

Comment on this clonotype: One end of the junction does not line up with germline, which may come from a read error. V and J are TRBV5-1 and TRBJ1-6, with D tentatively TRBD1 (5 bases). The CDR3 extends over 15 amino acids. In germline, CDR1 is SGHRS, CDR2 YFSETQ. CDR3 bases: TGCGCCAGCAGCTGGGCGGGGGGTGTTGATTCACCACTCCACTTT. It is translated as CASSWAGGVDSPLHF.

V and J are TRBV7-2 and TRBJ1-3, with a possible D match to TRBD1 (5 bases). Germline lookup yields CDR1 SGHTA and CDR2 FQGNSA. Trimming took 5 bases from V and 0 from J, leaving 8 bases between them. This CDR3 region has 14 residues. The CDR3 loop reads CASSKGNSGNTIYF. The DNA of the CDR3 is TGTGCCAGCAGCAAGGGGAACTCTGGAAACACCATATATTTT.

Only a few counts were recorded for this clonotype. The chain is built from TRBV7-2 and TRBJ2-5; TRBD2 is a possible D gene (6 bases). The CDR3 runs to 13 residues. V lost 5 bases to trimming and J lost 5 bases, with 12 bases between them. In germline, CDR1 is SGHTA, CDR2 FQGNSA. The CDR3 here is CASSRRDRETQYF. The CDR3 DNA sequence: TGTGCCAGCAGCCGGAGGGATCGGGAGACCCAGTACTTC.

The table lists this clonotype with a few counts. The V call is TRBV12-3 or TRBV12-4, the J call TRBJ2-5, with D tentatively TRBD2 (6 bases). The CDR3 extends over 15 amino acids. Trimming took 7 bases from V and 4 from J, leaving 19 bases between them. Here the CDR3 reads CASTQQTRWGETQYF. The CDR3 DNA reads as TGTGCCAGCACCCAACAGACTAGATGGGGAGAGACCCAGTACTTC.

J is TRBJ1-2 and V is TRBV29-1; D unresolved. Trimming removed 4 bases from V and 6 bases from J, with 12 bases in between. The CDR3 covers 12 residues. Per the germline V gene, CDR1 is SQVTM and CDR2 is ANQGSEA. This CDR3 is CSVGRAGDGYTF. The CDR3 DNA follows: TGCAGCGTTGGGAGGGCCGGGGATGGCTACACCTTC.

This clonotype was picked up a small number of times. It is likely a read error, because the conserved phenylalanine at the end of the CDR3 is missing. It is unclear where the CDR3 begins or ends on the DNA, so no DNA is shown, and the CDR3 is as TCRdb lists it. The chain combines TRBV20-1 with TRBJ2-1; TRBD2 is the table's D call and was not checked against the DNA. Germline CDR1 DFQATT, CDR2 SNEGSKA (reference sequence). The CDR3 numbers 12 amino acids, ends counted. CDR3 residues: CSATPGLAVTAI.

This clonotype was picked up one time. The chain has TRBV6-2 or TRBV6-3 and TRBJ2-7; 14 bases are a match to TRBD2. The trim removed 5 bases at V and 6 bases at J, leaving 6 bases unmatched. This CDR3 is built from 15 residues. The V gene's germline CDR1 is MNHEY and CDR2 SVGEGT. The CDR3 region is CASSRPTSGGAEQYV. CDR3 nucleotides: TGTGCCAGCAGTCGACCGACTAGCGGGGGGGCCGAGCAGTACGTC.

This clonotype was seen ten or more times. The CDR3 nucleotides are TGTGCCAGCAGCAGACGGGCCCCTAAGGACGAGCAGTACTTC. Its protein product is CASSRRAPKDEQYF. The chain uses TRBV13 and TRBJ2-7, with unresolved D. The CDR3 covers 14 residues. Germline V gene lookup returns CDR1 PRHDT and CDR2 FYEKMQ (reference sequence). V was shortened by 5 bases and J by 5 bases, with 16 bases between the two germline ends.

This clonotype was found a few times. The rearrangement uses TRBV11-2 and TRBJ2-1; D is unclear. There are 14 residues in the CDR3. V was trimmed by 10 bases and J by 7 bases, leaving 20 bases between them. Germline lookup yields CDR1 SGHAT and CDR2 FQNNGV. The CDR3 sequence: CATSPEILGNEQFF. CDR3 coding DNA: TGTGCCACCTCGCCCGAGATCTTAGGGAATGAGCAGTTCTTC.

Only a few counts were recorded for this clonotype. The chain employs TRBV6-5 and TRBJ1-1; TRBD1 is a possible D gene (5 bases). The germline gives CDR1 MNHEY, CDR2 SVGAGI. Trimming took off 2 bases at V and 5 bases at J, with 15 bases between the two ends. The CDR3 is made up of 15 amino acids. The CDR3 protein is CASSYRTNLRTEAFF. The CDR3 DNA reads TGTGCCAGCAGTTACCGGACAAACCTACGGACTGAAGCTTTCTTT.

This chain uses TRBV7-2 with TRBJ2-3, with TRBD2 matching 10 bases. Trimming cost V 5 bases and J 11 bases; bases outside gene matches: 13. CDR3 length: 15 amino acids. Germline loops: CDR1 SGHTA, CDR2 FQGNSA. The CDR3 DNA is TGTGCCAGCAGCCCCCCAGGAGCGGGGGGGCGGGGGCAGTATTTT. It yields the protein CASSPPGAGGRGQYF.

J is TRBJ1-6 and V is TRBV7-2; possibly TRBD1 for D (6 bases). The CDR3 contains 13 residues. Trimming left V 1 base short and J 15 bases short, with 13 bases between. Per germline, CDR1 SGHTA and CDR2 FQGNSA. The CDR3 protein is CASSLGPWTVLHF. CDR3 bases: TGTGCCAGCAGCTTAGGCCCGTGGACAGTCCTCCACTTT.

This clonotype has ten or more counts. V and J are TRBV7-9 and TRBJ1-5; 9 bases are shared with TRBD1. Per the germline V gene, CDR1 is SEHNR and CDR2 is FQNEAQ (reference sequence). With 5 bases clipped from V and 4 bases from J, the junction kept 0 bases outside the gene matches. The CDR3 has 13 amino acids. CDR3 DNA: TGTGCCAGCAGCGGGACAGGGAATCAGCCCCAGCATTTT. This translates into CASSGTGNQPQHF.

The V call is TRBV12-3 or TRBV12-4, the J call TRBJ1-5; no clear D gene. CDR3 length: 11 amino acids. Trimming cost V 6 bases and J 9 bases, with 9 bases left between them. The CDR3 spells CASSTLGPQHF. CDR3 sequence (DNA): TGTGCCAGCAGCACTCTAGGGCCCCAGCATTTT.

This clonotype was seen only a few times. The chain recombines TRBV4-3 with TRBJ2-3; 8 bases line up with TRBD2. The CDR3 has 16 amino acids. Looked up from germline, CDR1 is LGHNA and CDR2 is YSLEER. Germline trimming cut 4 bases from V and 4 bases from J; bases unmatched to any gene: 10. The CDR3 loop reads CASSRGAGVRADTQYF. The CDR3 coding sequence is TGCGCCAGCAGCCGAGGAGCGGGGGTGCGAGCAGATACGCAGTATTTT.